Below, 9 T cell receptor beta chains from the same sample are listed, as sequenced in a study of response to subunit inactivated influenza vaccine. TCRdb re-called the RT-PCR reads through MiXCR, storing one row per CDR3 protein. The sample records around 710,000 distinct CDR3 sequences, over 11% being singletons. The sequencing used PBMCs from blood, collected roughly 2 weeks before vaccination. These receptors came from a middle-aged man who received an inactivated influenza vaccine.

In this sample, this clonotype turned up a few times. This chain uses TRBV15 with TRBJ2-7, with a weak D call TRBD1 (6 bases). The CDR3 length is 15 residues. The V and J ends lost 4 bases and 2 bases respectively, with 15 bases between them. The germline gives CDR1 LNHNV, CDR2 YYDKDF (reference sequence). The CDR3 here is CATSKRLGGPYEQYF. The CDR3 coding sequence is TGTGCCACCAGCAAACGATTAGGGGGTCCCTACGAGCAGTACTTC.

The V and J genes are TRBV5-1 and TRBJ2-7; D remains unclear. Deletions cut 0 bases from V and 6 bases from J, with 7 bases between. The CDR3 has 12 residues. Germline values: CDR1 SGHRS, CDR2 YFSETQ. The CDR3 DNA reads TGCGCCAGCAGCTTGGATTCAGGCGAGCAGTACTTC. It is translated as CASSLDSGEQYF.

The rearrangement links TRBV28 to TRBJ2-6; TRBD1 is a possible D gene (5 bases). Germline V lookup: CDR1 MDHEN, CDR2 SYDVKM. The CDR3 is 16 residues long. Trimming left V 6 bases short and J 1 base short, with 13 bases between. The CDR3 is CASRSPQGSGANVLTF. The CDR3 DNA is TGTGCCAGCAGAAGTCCCCAGGGTTCTGGGGCCAACGTCCTGACTTTC.

In this sample, this clonotype turned up a few times. The chain joins TRBV7-6 to TRBJ2-7; 9 nucleotides match TRBD1. The CDR3 extends over 20 amino acids. Germline V gene lookup returns CDR1 SGHVS and CDR2 FNYEAQ. V gave up 2 bases and J gave up 3 bases; unmatched junction bases: 20. The CDR3 here is CASSLHPWDRDAEGLYEQYF. The CDR3 coding sequence is TGTGCCAGCAGCTTACACCCTTGGGACAGGGACGCCGAGGGACTCTACGAGCAGTACTTC.

The chain has TRBV2 and TRBJ2-2; TRBD1 agrees at 8 bases. The CDR3 has 17 amino acids. The V gene's germline CDR1 is SNHLY and CDR2 FYNNEI. V lost 6 bases and J lost 1; bases outside the gene matches: 10. Here the CDR3 DNA reads TGTGCCAGCAGCGAGTCGACAGGGGCCTTGAACACCGGGGAGCTGTTTTTT. It codes for CASSESTGALNTGELFF.

The rearrangement links TRBV6-2 or TRBV6-3 to TRBJ1-5, with a possible D match to TRBD1 (5 bases). The V end lost 2 bases, the J end lost 0 bases, and 14 bases lay between the germline ends. Germline V lookup: CDR1 MNHEY, CDR2 SVGEGT. The CDR3 runs 17 residues. CDR3 nucleotides: TGTGCCAGCAGTTACGAGCGAGGGACGAGTAGCAATCAGCCCCAGCATTTT. It is translated as CASSYERGTSSNQPQHF.

The chain couples TRBV2 to TRBJ2-1, with D possibly matching TRBD1 (5 bases). The V end lost 2 bases, the J end lost 0 bases, and 8 bases lay between the germline ends. The germline gives CDR1 SNHLY, CDR2 FYNNEI. This CDR3 is 15 amino acids long. CDR3 bases: TGTGCCAGCAGTGAAACCGACAGCTCCTACAATGAGCAGTTCTTC. Translating gives CASSETDSSYNEQFF.

V gene TRBV5-6 combines with J gene TRBJ1-5; a possible D gene is TRBD1 (5 bases). Germline CDR1 SGHDT, CDR2 YYEEEE. Trimming took off 4 bases at V and 6 bases at J, with 17 bases between the two ends. The CDR3 is 15 residues long. The CDR3 here is CASSVKGPRGQPQHF. The CDR3 coding sequence is TGTGCCAGCAGCGTGAAGGGGCCTCGGGGTCAGCCCCAGCATTTT.

V and J are TRBV7-9 and TRBJ2-5; no reliable D call. CDR3 length equals 12 residues. Trimming took off 5 bases at V and 3 bases at J, with 7 bases between the two ends. The germline gives CDR1 SEHNR, CDR2 FQNEAQ (reference sequence). The CDR3 protein is CASSRREETQYF. The CDR3 nucleotides read TGTGCCAGCAGCCGTAGGGAAGAGACCCAGTACTTC.